The 22 T cell receptor beta chains in this list originate from one sample, sequenced in a study of cytomegalovirus exposure and HLA in healthy donors. Primers included in the PCR were 60 Vbeta and 13 Jbeta primers. Clones were read by immunoSEQ multiplex PCR, and TCRdb kept only the in-frame ones, dropping some. The sample comprises 140,000 to 150,000 clones, around 80% of which are singletons, and roughly 9.9% rests with the top ten. The sample consisted of PBMCs. The receptors stem from a woman in her sixties or seventies in good health and CMV-seropositive.

The chain is built from TRBV29-1 and TRBJ2-1; D may be TRBD2 (7 bases). V was trimmed by 3 bases and J by 0 bases, leaving 12 bases between them. The CDR3 loop spans 15 amino acids. Germline V gene data show CDR1 as SQVTM and CDR2 as ANQGSEA. This CDR3 reads CSVEEGGSSYNEQFF. The CDR3 region has the DNA TGCAGCGTTGAGGAGGGGGGGAGCTCCTACAATGAGCAGTTCTTC.

The V call is TRBV19, the J call TRBJ2-5, with TRBD1 matching 9 bases. The length of the CDR3 is 14 residues. Germline CDR1 and CDR2: LNHDA and SQIVND (reference sequence). The V segment lost 7 bases and the J segment 9 bases; nucleotides outside the gene matches: 12. CDR3 amino acids: CASTPMGQGFPQYF. The CDR3 DNA reads as TGTGCCAGTACCCCTATGGGACAGGGATTCCCCCAGTACTTC.

The chain links TRBV5-5 to TRBJ2-3, with TRBD1 matching over 8 bases. CDR3 size: 17 residues. V lost 4 bases and J lost 3; bases outside the gene matches: 13. The germline CDR1 and CDR2 sequences are SGHKS and YYEKEE (reference sequence). CDR3 loop: CASSPRGQGTWTDTQYF. As DNA, the CDR3 is TGTGCCAGCAGCCCTCGCGGACAGGGCACATGGACAGATACGCAGTATTTT.

CDR3 in DNA: TGTGCCAGCAGCCCCCGGCCTTTCGGGACAGATACGCAGTATTTT. Protein sequence: CASSPRPFGTDTQYF. The rearrangement uses TRBV7-6 and TRBJ2-3; D is unresolved. Germline lookup yields CDR1 SGHVS and CDR2 FNYEAQ. The CDR3 runs 15 residues. Trimming removed 5 bases at V and 3 bases at J, with 15 bases between. The entire variable domain, with the rest obtained from reference TRBV7-6 and TRBJ2-3, is as follows: GAGVSQSPRYKVTKRGQDVALRCDPISGHVSLYWYRQALGQGPEFLTYFNYEAQQDKSGLPNDRFSAERPEGSISTLTIQRTEQRDSAMYRCASSPRPFGTDTQYFGPGTRLTVL.

V gene TRBV27 combines with J gene TRBJ2-5; 7 nucleotides line up with TRBD1. In germline, CDR1 is MNHEY, CDR2 SMNVEV (reference sequence). This CDR3 spans 15 amino acids. J was trimmed by 2 bases and V by 6 bases; bases with no gene match: 9. CDR3 sequence reads: CASSYQTGYQETQYF. The CDR3 DNA is TGTGCCAGCAGCTACCAGACAGGGTATCAAGAGACCCAGTACTTC.

This clone appeared a single time. The genes are TRBV7-6 and TRBJ2-5; 8 bases are a match to TRBD1. This CDR3 is 14 amino acids long. V shed 5 bases and J 4 bases; nucleotides not matched to a gene: 6. CDR1 and CDR2 (germline): SGHVS, FNYEAQ. The CDR3 sequence is CASSPQGEGETQYF. CDR3 coding DNA: TGTGCCAGCAGCCCACAGGGGGAAGGAGAGACCCAGTACTTC.

The genes are TRBV9 and TRBJ1-2, with a weak D call TRBD1 (5 bases). The CDR3 runs to 13 residues. Trimming removed 3 bases from V and 3 bases from J, with 9 bases in between. Looked up from germline, CDR1 is SGDLS and CDR2 is YYNGEE. The CDR3 loop is CASSAQGYYGYTF. CDR3 bases: TGTGCCAGCAGCGCCCAGGGTTACTATGGCTACACCTTC.

The chain uses TRBV29-1 and TRBJ2-3; 7 positions agree with TRBD2. Germline lookup yields CDR1 SQVTM and CDR2 ANQGSEA. V shed 3 bases, J shed 1 base, and the junction held 7 bases outside the gene matches. The CDR3 totals 15 residues. In nucleotides, the CDR3 is TGCAGCGTTGAGAGGCTAGCGGAACGCACAGATACGCAGTATTTT. Residues: CSVERLAERTDTQYF.

There are a few counts of this clone. This chain joins TRBV19 and TRBJ1-2; 8 bases fit TRBD1. CDR1 LNHDA and CDR2 SQIVND come from the germline V gene (reference sequence). This CDR3 is 18 amino acids long. The trim removed 1 base at V and 3 bases at J, leaving 13 bases unmatched. In DNA, the CDR3 is TGTGCCAGTAGTATAGGCGGACGGGACAGGACGGCCCACTATGGCTACACCTTC. The encoded protein is CASSIGGRDRTAHYGYTF.

This clone was recorded only once. This chain links TRBV4-2 with TRBJ2-7; D remains unclear. CDR1 and CDR2 from the germline V gene are LGHNA and YNFKEQ. The CDR3 contains 15 residues. Trimming removed 0 bases at V and 2 bases at J, with 11 bases between. The CDR3 reads CASSQDPLNTYEQYF. CDR3 DNA sequence: TGTGCCAGCAGCCAAGACCCCCTGAACACCTACGAGCAGTACTTC.

In its sample, this clone was seen once. V gene TRBV6-4 combines with J gene TRBJ2-3; D unresolved. CDR3 length equals 13 residues. Germline CDR1 and CDR2: MRHNA and SNTAGT. V was cut by 2 bases and J by 7 bases, with 10 bases left in between. The CDR3 bases are TGTGCCAGCAGTGACGGTCGAGGAAATACGCAGTATTTT. Its translation is CASSDGRGNTQYF.

Only one count was recorded for this clone. This specimen includes other DNA sequences encoding the same CDR3. CDR3 protein: CASSIEGGRAGELFF. In nucleotides, the CDR3 is TGTGCCAGTAGTATTGAAGGCGGGAGGGCCGGGGAGCTGTTTTTT. The V gene is TRBV19, the J gene TRBJ2-2; 9 bases match TRBD2. Germline V CDR1 and CDR2: LNHDA, SQIVND (reference sequence). The CDR3 sequence is 15 residues long. V lost 3 bases to trimming and J lost 6 bases; unmatched junction nucleotides: 5.

V is TRBV5-6 and J is TRBJ2-1; 15 nucleotides match TRBD2. This CDR3 spans 17 amino acids. J gave up 7 bases and V 4 bases, and 9 bases lay outside the gene matches. Germline assignment: CDR1 SGHDT and CDR2 YYEEEE. The CDR3 here is CASSVRTSGRERNEQFF. DNA for the CDR3: TGTGCCAGCAGCGTTAGGACTAGCGGGAGGGAGAGGAATGAGCAGTTCTTC. The whole variable domain, filled in from reference TRBV5-6 and TRBJ2-1, reads DAGVTQSPTHLIKTRGQQVTLRCSPKSGHDTVSWYQQALGQGPQFIFQYYEEEERQRGNFPDRFSGHQFPNYSSELNVNALLLGDSALYLCASSVRTSGRERNEQFFGPGTRLTVL.

The chain combines TRBV7-9 with TRBJ2-5; D may be TRBD2 (6 bases). The CDR3 has 15 amino acids. In germline, CDR1 is SEHNR, CDR2 FQNEAQ (reference sequence). The V and J ends lost 5 bases and 3 bases respectively, with 16 bases between them. CDR3 nucleotides: TGTGCCAGCAGCCGACCGGGACTGTCCGAAGAGACCCAGTACTTC. It translates to CASSRPGLSEETQYF. The entire variable domain, with the rest obtained from reference TRBV7-9 and TRBJ2-5, is as follows: DTGVSQNPRHKITKRGQNVTFRCDPISEHNRLYWYRQTLGQGPEFLTYFQNEAQLEKSRLLSDRFSAERPKGSFSTLEIQRTEQGDSAMYLCASSRPGLSEETQYFGPGTRLLVL.

This chain connects TRBV7-9 to TRBJ2-1; D gene unclear. The CDR3 has 14 amino acids. Germline lookup yields CDR1 SEHNR and CDR2 FQNEAQ (reference sequence). Trimming shortened V by 0 bases and J by 2 bases, and 5 bases separated the two germline ends. CDR3 in DNA: TGTGCCAGCAGCTTAGCAAATACCTACAATGAGCAGTTCTTC. Its protein product is CASSLANTYNEQFF.

This chain uses TRBV7-6 with TRBJ1-5; D is unclear. The V end was cut by 0 bases, the J end by 8 bases, with 11 bases between. CDR1 and CDR2 (germline): SGHVS, FNYEAQ. The CDR3 is 14 amino acids. The CDR3 DNA reads TGTGCCAGCAGCTTAGCGGTACGGAGTGAGCCCCAGCATTTT. This gives the protein CASSLAVRSEPQHF.

The J gene is TRBJ2-3, the V gene TRBV4-3; 7 bases are shared with TRBD2. Per germline, CDR1 LGHNA and CDR2 YSLEER. Losses at the gene ends were 1 base for V and 6 bases for J; bases not matched to a gene: 4. This CDR3 region has 14 residues. The DNA for the CDR3 is TGCGCCAGCAGCCAAGGACTAGCTAGGGATACGCAGTATTTT. Amino acids: CASSQGLARDTQYF.

V gene TRBV6-1 combines with J gene TRBJ1-5; D may be TRBD1 (5 bases). This CDR3 comprises 15 residues. Trimming stripped 7 bases from V and 10 bases from J, with 23 bases between. From germline, CDR1 is MNHNS and CDR2 SASEGT. As DNA, the CDR3 is TGTGCCAGCAACCCGGGTAGGGTAGGGGTTAGACCCCAGCATTTT. Its protein product is CASNPGRVGVRPQHF.

CDR3 loop: CASKKEQSNEQFF. The CDR3 DNA reads as TGTGCCAGCAAAAAGGAACAGTCCAATGAGCAGTTCTTC. The rearrangement links TRBV27 to TRBJ2-1; D is unresolved. The CDR3 spans 13 residues. Germline V gene lookup returns CDR1 MNHEY and CDR2 SMNVEV (reference sequence). V dropped 7 bases and J dropped 6 bases, with 13 bases sitting between them.

The rearrangement joins TRBV5-6 to TRBJ2-5; 7 nucleotides align to TRBD1. CDR3 length: 15 residues. Germline CDR1 is SGHDT and CDR2 is YYEEEE. Unmatched junction bases numbered 5, after V lost 3 bases and J lost 0 bases. The CDR3 DNA sequence: TGTGCCAGCAGCTACGACAGGGCGTACCAAGAGACCCAGTACTTC. Its translation: CASSYDRAYQETQYF.

The CDR3 reads CASSQVRALEETQYF. DNA for the CDR3: TGTGCCAGCAGCCAAGTCCGGGCACTAGAAGAGACCCAGTACTTC. This chain links TRBV4-2 with TRBJ2-5; D is perhaps TRBD2 (5 bases). The CDR3 loop spans 15 amino acids. Germline V gene lookup returns CDR1 LGHNA and CDR2 YNFKEQ. V was cut by 1 base and J by 3 bases, with 12 bases left in between.

Here the CDR3 DNA reads TGTGCCAGCAGCCTTCTGGGACAGGGGATGGCCGGGGAGCTGTTTTTT. Translated: CASSLLGQGMAGELFF. This chain uses TRBV7-9 with TRBJ2-2; TRBD1 agrees at 10 bases. Trimming removed 5 bases from V and 6 bases from J; junction bases left unmatched: 9. Per germline, CDR1 SEHNR and CDR2 FQNEAQ (reference sequence). The CDR3 totals 16 residues.